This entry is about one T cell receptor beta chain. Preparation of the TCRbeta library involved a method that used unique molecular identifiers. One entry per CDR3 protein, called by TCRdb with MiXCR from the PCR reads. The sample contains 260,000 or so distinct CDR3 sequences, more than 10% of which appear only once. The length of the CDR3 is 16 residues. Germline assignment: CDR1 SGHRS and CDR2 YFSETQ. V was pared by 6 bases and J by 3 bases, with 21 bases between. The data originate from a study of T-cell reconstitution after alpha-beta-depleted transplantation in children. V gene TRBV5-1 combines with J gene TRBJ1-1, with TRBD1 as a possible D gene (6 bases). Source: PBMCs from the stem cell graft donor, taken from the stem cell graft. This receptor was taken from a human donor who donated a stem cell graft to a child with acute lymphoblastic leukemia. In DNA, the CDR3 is TGCGCCAGCACCCGGGCCTCGTCTCAGGGGTACACTGAAGCTTTCTTT. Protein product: CASTRASSQGYTEAFF.